This entry features one TCR beta chain sequence. The antigen is undetermined. The repertoire was sequenced with immunoSEQ multiplex PCR; TCRdb's copy has only in-frame clones and lacks some. Of some 70,000 clones in the sample, 80% to 90% are singletons; the top ten hold roughly 1.1%. This entry belongs to a study of OX40 agonist ivuxolimab in advanced cancers. Autoimmune disease history or systemic immunosuppression was exclusionary. Germline-derived CDR1 and CDR2 are SGHKS and YYEKEE (reference sequence). The CDR3 has 13 amino acids. V was clipped by 5 bases and J by 4 bases, with 13 bases between them. Overall study findings and caveats: At 0.1 to 3.0 mg/kg, CD4+ and CD8+ blood T cells expanded clonally by week 6.

The sample was CD4+ or CD8+ T cells sorted from blood, taken in a trial of the OX40 agonist ivuxolimab. The sequence derives from an adult with an advanced solid tumor such as melanoma, head and neck, liver or kidney cancer. The chain joins TRBV5-5 to TRBJ2-7; a possible D gene is TRBD1 (5 bases). This CDR3 reads CASSNPTVYEQYF. The CDR3 bases are TGTGCCAGCAGTAACCCGACAGTATACGAGCAGTACTTC.